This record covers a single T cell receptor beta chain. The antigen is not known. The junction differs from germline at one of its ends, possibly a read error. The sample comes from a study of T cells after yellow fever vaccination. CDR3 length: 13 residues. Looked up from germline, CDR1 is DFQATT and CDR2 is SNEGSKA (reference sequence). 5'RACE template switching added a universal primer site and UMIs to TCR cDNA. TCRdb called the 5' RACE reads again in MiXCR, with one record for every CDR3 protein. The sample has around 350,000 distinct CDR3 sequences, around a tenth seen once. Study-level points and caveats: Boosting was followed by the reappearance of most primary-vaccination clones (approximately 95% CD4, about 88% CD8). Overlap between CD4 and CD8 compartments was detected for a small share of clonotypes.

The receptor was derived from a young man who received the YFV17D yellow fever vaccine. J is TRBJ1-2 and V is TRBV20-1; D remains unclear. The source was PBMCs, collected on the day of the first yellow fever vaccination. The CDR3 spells CSASGRHPSGYIF. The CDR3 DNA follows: TGCAGTGCTAGCGGACGACATCCTTCGGGCTACATCTTC.